This record looks at one T cell receptor beta chain sequence and its context. Antigen specificity is unknown. The record originates from a study of PD-1 blockade in classical Hodgkin lymphoma. Study-level results: Initiation of nivolumab under 1 year after ASCT led to exclusion of patients.

Libraries were prepared by immunoSEQ multiplex PCR; TCRdb keeps only in-frame clonotypes and omits some of them. The sample yields approximately 26,000 clones, about 80% seen once. Exposure to brentuximab vedotin varied, and each patient had relapsed following autologous stem cell transplantation. Germline CDR1 SGHNT, CDR2 YYREEE (reference sequence). Trimming pared 0 bases from V and 0 bases from J, leaving 12 bases between. The CDR3 spans 17 residues. Sequencing was performed on peripheral blood mononuclear cells (PBMCs), taken before the second cycle of nivolumab. This receptor was obtained from a human donor with classical Hodgkin lymphoma. The gene calls are TRBV5-4 and TRBJ2-2, with D possibly matching TRBD2 (5 bases). As DNA, the CDR3 is TGTGCCAGCAGCTTGGGAGTATCCGGGGCGAACACCGGGGAGCTGTTTTTT. Protein: CASSLGVSGANTGELFF. The full variable domain, completed using reference TRBV5-4 and TRBJ2-2, is ETGVTQSPTHLIKTRGQQVTLRCSSQSGHNTVSWYQQALGQGPQFIFQYYREEENGRGNFPPRFSGLQFPNYSSELNVNALELDDSALYLCASSLGVSGANTGELFFGEGSRLTVL.